The 24 T cell receptor beta chains listed next were all sequenced from one sample in a study of shared clonotypes between healthy human individuals. Here immunoSEQ multiplex PCR was the method, and the copy in TCRdb shows in-frame clones only, minus some. The data contain over 850,000 clones, about 84% of them seen just once; the ten biggest clones take up under 0.6%. The source material was memory CD4+ T cells from PBMCs. Sample subset: CD45RA-negative fraction. The receptors here all came from a man younger than 35 in good health. Some clones in this sample may be carry-over from other donors' samples.

This chain connects TRBV2 to TRBJ2-3; 9 bases map to TRBD2. CDR3 length: 13 amino acids. The germline V gene encodes CDR1 SNHLY and CDR2 FYNNEI. Here the CDR3 reads CATGREGADTQYF. DNA of the CDR3: TGTGCGACGGGGCGGGAGGGTGCAGATACGCAGTATTTT.

This rearrangement joins TRBV7-2 to TRBJ1-2, with a possible D match to TRBD1 (6 bases). Germline V gives CDR1 SGHTA, CDR2 FQGNSA. The germline V and J ends were trimmed by 1 base and 10 bases, with 13 bases remaining between them. The CDR3 is made up of 13 amino acids. CDR3: CASSLEEVGAYTF. The CDR3 DNA follows: TGTGCCAGCAGCTTAGAAGAGGTGGGGGCCTACACCTTC.

The chain has TRBV4-1 and TRBJ2-3; 8 positions match TRBD1. The CDR3 runs to 18 residues. From germline, CDR1 is MGHRA and CDR2 YSYEKL. V was clipped by 4 bases and J by 5 bases; unmatched bases: 17. CDR3 region: CASSLTVSGGHGGDTQYF. The CDR3 DNA follows: TGCGCCAGCAGCCTTACCGTTTCAGGGGGCCATGGTGGAGATACGCAGTATTTT.

The chain employs TRBV14 and TRBJ2-5; D unclear. This CDR3 has 13 amino acids. The V gene's germline CDR1 is SGHDN and CDR2 FVKESK. Trimming took off 7 bases at V and 0 bases at J, with 9 bases between the two ends. CDR3 DNA sequence: TGTGCCAGCAATGGGCAGTACCAAGAGACCCAGTACTTC. Amino acids: CASNGQYQETQYF. Full variable domain (outside the CDR3, taken from reference TRBV14 and TRBJ2-5): EAGVTQFPSHSVIEKGQTVTLRCDPISGHDNLYWYRRVMGKEIKFLLHFVKESKQDESGMPNNRFLAERTGGTYSTLKVQPAELEDSGVYFCASNGQYQETQYFGPGTRLLVL.

The genes are TRBV5-4 and TRBJ2-1, with TRBD2 matching 7 bases. The CDR3 is 15 residues long. J lost 7 bases, V lost 0 bases, and 7 bases had no gene match. The V gene's germline CDR1 is SGHNT and CDR2 YYREEE (reference sequence). The CDR3 is CASSLDLAVVNEQFF. In nucleotides, the CDR3 is TGTGCCAGCAGCTTGGACCTAGCGGTTGTGAATGAGCAGTTCTTC.

This chain uses TRBV7-9 with TRBJ2-5; D not resolved. CDR3 length: 12 residues. With 1 base removed from V and 5 bases from J, the gap between germline ends came to 5 bases. Germline V gene sequence: CDR1 SEHNR, CDR2 FQNEAQ (reference sequence). DNA of the CDR3: TGTGCCAGCAGCTTAGGGTCGGAGACCCAGTACTTC. It encodes CASSLGSETQYF.

The chain is built from TRBV30 and TRBJ1-4, with D possibly being TRBD1 (5 bases). The CDR3 has 15 residues. The V gene's germline CDR1 is GTSNPN and CDR2 SVGIG (reference sequence). V lost 0 bases to trimming and J lost 6 bases, with 14 bases between them. The CDR3 sequence: CAWSVAASGHEKLFF. The CDR3 DNA reads TGTGCCTGGAGTGTCGCAGCTTCGGGACATGAAAAACTGTTTTTT. The whole variable domain, remainder taken from reference TRBV30 and TRBJ1-4, is SQTIHQWPATLVQPVGSPLSLECTVEGTSNPNLYWYRQAAGRGLQLLFYSVGIGQISSEVPQNLSASRPQDRQFILSSKKLLLSDSGFYLCAWSVAASGHEKLFFGSGTQLSVL.

The gene calls are TRBV2 and TRBJ1-4; D is ambiguous. Germline-derived CDR1 and CDR2 are SNHLY and FYNNEI. Trimming pared 2 bases from V and 4 bases from J, leaving 11 bases between. This CDR3 contains 15 residues. The CDR3 loop reads CASSESGPSNEKLFF. For the CDR3, the DNA is TGTGCCAGCAGTGAATCTGGACCGAGTAATGAAAAACTGTTTTTT.

This clone was recorded at least ten times. The J gene is TRBJ2-7, the V gene TRBV18; unclear D gene. CDR1 is KGHSH, CDR2 LQKENI, per germline. Trimming stripped 2 bases from V and 2 bases from J, with 10 bases between. The CDR3 extends over 14 amino acids. CDR3 sequence (DNA): TGTGCCAGCTCACCATCTTCCGGACCCTACGAGCAGTACTTC. It specifies CASSPSSGPYEQYF.

Turning to this clone: The junction differs from germline at one of its ends, possibly a read error. The CDR3 sequence is CASREGTTGEELFF. The CDR3 DNA follows: TGTGCCAGCAGGGAAGGGACGACCGGAGAAGAACTGTTTTTT. The rearrangement uses TRBV2 and TRBJ1-4; D is perhaps TRBD1 (5 bases). This CDR3 has 14 residues. CDR1 and CDR2 (germline): SNHLY, FYNNEI.

The J gene is TRBJ2-7, the V gene TRBV18, with 14 positions matching TRBD2. CDR3 length: 15 residues. Germline V gives CDR1 KGHSH, CDR2 LQKENI. The J segment lost 12 bases and the V segment lost 2 bases, leaving 9 bases of the junction unmatched. CDR3: CASSPGTGLAGVVYF. The CDR3 coding sequence is TGTGCCAGCTCACCAGGTACGGGACTAGCGGGAGTGGTGTACTTC.

There are many counts of this clone. At the DNA level, this CDR3 is encoded by other sequences in the same sample as well. The chain links TRBV5-4 to TRBJ1-1, with D possibly matching TRBD1 (5 bases). V dropped 0 bases and J dropped 5 bases, with 14 bases sitting between them. From germline, CDR1 is SGHNT and CDR2 YYREEE (reference sequence). The CDR3 has 15 amino acids. The CDR3 here is CASSLATGGWTEAFF. The CDR3 bases are TGTGCCAGCAGCTTGGCCACTGGGGGGTGGACTGAAGCTTTCTTT.

This chain joins TRBV5-1 and TRBJ2-3; D is perhaps TRBD2 (5 bases). Per the germline V gene, CDR1 is SGHRS and CDR2 is YFSETQ. The V gene lost 1 base and the J gene lost 2 bases, with 11 bases spanning the gap. This CDR3 is built from 15 residues. Here the CDR3 reads CASSLLVLATDTQYF. CDR3 bases: TGCGCCAGCAGCTTGCTCGTTCTAGCCACAGATACGCAGTATTTT. Looking up the rest from reference TRBV5-1 and TRBJ2-3 gives the full variable domain: KAGVTQTPRYLIKTRGQQVTLSCSPISGHRSVSWYQQTPGQGLQFLFEYFSETQRNKGNFPGRFSGRQFSNSRSEMNVSTLELGDSALYLCASSLLVLATDTQYFGPGTRLTVL.

The V gene is TRBV21-1, the J gene TRBJ2-2; the listed D gene, TRBD2, was not tested against the DNA. TRBV21-1 is a pseudogene segment. This CDR3 contains 17 residues. This CDR3 reads CASSKVETRGGAGELFF. The CDR3 DNA is TGTGCCAGCAGCAAAGTCGAGACTAGAGGCGGAGCCGGGGAGCTGTTTTTT.

This chain links TRBV6-6 with TRBJ2-7, with 9 bases lining up with TRBD1. Germline lookup yields CDR1 MNHNY and CDR2 SVGAGI (reference sequence). The J segment lost 6 bases and the V segment lost 5 bases, leaving 14 bases of the junction unmatched. The CDR3 runs to 16 residues. The CDR3 DNA sequence: TGTGCCAGCAGTCGGCTCGGGGACAGGGAGGGGGGCGAGCAGTACTTC. It specifies CASSRLGDREGGEQYF.

The chain couples TRBV7-2 to TRBJ1-5; 7 nucleotides agree with TRBD1. Germline V CDR1 and CDR2: SGHTA, FQGNSA. J lost 1 base, V lost 5 bases, and 5 bases had no gene match. This CDR3 has 15 amino acids. The CDR3 sequence: CASSPMGQSNQPQHF. The DNA for the CDR3 is TGTGCCAGCAGCCCTATGGGACAGAGCAATCAGCCCCAGCATTTT.

This clone was observed a single time. The V call is TRBV7-2, the J call TRBJ2-6, with D possibly being TRBD1 (6 bases). Trimming removed 5 bases at V and 4 bases at J, with 9 bases between. Germline loops: CDR1 SGHTA, CDR2 FQGNSA. CDR3 size: 14 residues. This CDR3 reads CASSPGTGANVLTF. The CDR3 region has the DNA TGTGCCAGCAGCCCGGGGACAGGGGCCAACGTCCTGACTTTC.

This clone was found once. This chain uses TRBV30 with TRBJ2-1; no firm D call. Germline CDR1 reads GTSNPN; CDR2 reads SVGIG (reference sequence). Trimming cost V 3 bases and J 0 bases, with 15 bases left between them. The CDR3 runs to 16 residues. Here the CDR3 DNA reads TGTGCCTGGAGCTCCTACGGCGAAAGCTCCTACAATGAGCAGTTCTTC. Encoded protein: CAWSSYGESSYNEQFF.

This clone was recorded once. This sequence joins TRBV7-2 and TRBJ2-7; 10 bases are a match to TRBD2. The V gene end was trimmed by 4 bases and the J gene end by 3 bases; junction bases not matched to a gene: 6. CDR1 SGHTA and CDR2 FQGNSA come from the germline V gene. CDR3 size: 15 residues. CDR3 amino acids: CASSSRLAGYYEQYF. The CDR3 DNA sequence: TGTGCCAGCAGCTCCCGACTAGCGGGCTACTACGAGCAGTACTTC.

The rearrangement links TRBV10-1 to TRBJ2-7; TRBD2 agrees at 7 bases. Germline V gives CDR1 WNHNN, CDR2 SYGVQD (reference sequence). The CDR3 has 18 residues. Unmatched junction bases numbered 22, after V lost 4 bases and J lost 7 bases. CDR3 residues: CASSASMREPSSLGEQYF. The CDR3, as DNA: TGCGCCAGCAGTGCTAGTATGCGGGAGCCCTCCAGTTTAGGGGAGCAGTACTTC.

V gene TRBV5-4 combines with J gene TRBJ2-3; perhaps D is TRBD1 or TRBD2 (5 bases each). Germline V CDR1 and CDR2: SGHNT, YYREEE (reference sequence). The CDR3 contains 12 residues. Trimming cost V 5 bases and J 1 base, with 5 bases left between them. The CDR3 DNA sequence: TGTGCCAGCAGGGGGGGCACAGATACGCAGTATTTT. This translates into CASRGGTDTQYF.

The V call is TRBV7-3, the J call TRBJ1-1; 11 bases are shared with TRBD1. The CDR3 contains 16 residues. With V trimmed by 5 bases and J by 3 bases, 8 bases remained unmatched. Germline lookup yields CDR1 SGHTA and CDR2 FQGTGA. This CDR3 is CASSQTGTGGYTEAFF. The CDR3 coding sequence is TGTGCCAGCAGCCAAACCGGGACAGGGGGTTACACTGAAGCTTTCTTT.

This clone showed up just once. V and J are TRBV30 and TRBJ1-4; D remains ambiguous. Germline V gene data show CDR1 as GTSNPN and CDR2 as SVGIG (reference sequence). The CDR3 totals 14 residues. The V end was cut by 1 base, the J end by 0 bases, with 6 bases between. Written as DNA, the CDR3 is TGTGCCTGGAGTGGACAAGCAACTAATGAAAAACTGTTTTTT. Translated, it gives CAWSGQATNEKLFF. The entire variable domain, with the rest obtained from reference TRBV30 and TRBJ1-4, is as follows: SQTIHQWPATLVQPVGSPLSLECTVEGTSNPNLYWYRQAAGRGLQLLFYSVGIGQISSEVPQNLSASRPQDRQFILSSKKLLLSDSGFYLCAWSGQATNEKLFFGSGTQLSVL.

A single count supports this clone. The CDR3 DNA is TGTGCCAGCAGTGTTGGACTAGCGGGGACCGGAGGGGAAGAGCAGTACTTC. Protein: CASSVGLAGTGGEEQYF. This chain links TRBV2 with TRBJ2-7; 12 nucleotides line up with TRBD2. In germline, CDR1 is SNHLY, CDR2 FYNNEI. The CDR3 spans 17 residues. V shed 4 bases, J shed 7 bases, and the junction held 14 bases outside the gene matches.